The clone carrying this T cell receptor (beta chain) showed up just a few times. Its cognate antigen is unknown. The data were taken from a study of beta chain features in type 1 diabetes. The overall study: Similarity in age, gender and cell yields was seen between patients and healthy donors. Notes on the study in general: A greater similarity of naive, central memory and Treg TCRB repertoires was seen among patients than among healthy donors. Shortening that was moderate but significant affected the TCRB CDR3s of Type 1 diabetes patients in all four CD4+ subsets.

V was pared by 4 bases and J by 4 bases, with 19 bases between. This CDR3 region has 16 residues. CDR1 is SQVTM, CDR2 ANQGSEA, per germline. Every donor had blood drawn once into heparin, approximately 120 mL on average. The isolated RNA, all of it, was reverse transcribed, so expressed TCRB transcripts were what got sequenced. The method was immunoSEQ multiplex PCR; TCRdb's version includes in-frame clones alone and lacks a portion of them. The sample contains 400,000 or so clones, roughly 12% of which appear only once. Sequencing was performed on naive CD4+ T cells from blood. The chain is built from TRBV29-1 and TRBJ1-4; tentatively, D is TRBD1 (5 bases). The source of this sequence is a woman aged 18-29 years with type 1 diabetes. CDR3 residues: CSVAGGVVMSNEKLFF. CDR3 DNA: TGCAGCGTTGCGGGGGGGGTTGTCATGAGTAATGAAAAACTGTTTTTT.